This TCR beta chain stems from a study of blood T cell repertoires in COVID-19. The assay was immunoSEQ multiplex PCR, and TCRdb's table has in-frame clones only and misses some. The sample holds hundreds of thousands of clones; around 89% are singletons and the top ten take more than 0.25%. With V trimmed by 4 bases and J by 4 bases, 7 bases remained unmatched. Germline V CDR1 and CDR2: SGDLS, YYNGEE. The CDR3 spans 16 residues. The receptor was isolated from a woman aged 18-35 years with acute or convalescent COVID-19. The specimen sequenced was peripheral blood. The gene calls are TRBV9 and TRBJ2-1, with 11 bases matching TRBD2. The CDR3 reads CASSPFSGGGYNEQFF. DNA for the CDR3: TGTGCCAGCAGCCCTTTTAGCGGGGGGGGTTACAATGAGCAGTTCTTC.